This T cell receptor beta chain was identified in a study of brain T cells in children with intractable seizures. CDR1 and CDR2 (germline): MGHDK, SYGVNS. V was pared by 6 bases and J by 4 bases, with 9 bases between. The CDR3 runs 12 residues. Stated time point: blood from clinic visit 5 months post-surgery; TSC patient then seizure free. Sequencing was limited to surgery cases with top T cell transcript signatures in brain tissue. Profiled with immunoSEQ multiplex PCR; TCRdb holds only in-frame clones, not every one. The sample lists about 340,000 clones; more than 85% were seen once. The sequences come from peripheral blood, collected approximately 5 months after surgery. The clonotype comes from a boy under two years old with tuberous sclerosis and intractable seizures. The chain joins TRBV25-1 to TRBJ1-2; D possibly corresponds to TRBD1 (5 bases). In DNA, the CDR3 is TGTGCCAGCAGCCAGGGAGTCTATGGCTACACCTTC. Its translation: CASSQGVYGYTF.